This T cell receptor beta chain emerged from a study of blood T cell repertoires in COVID-19. The CDR3 contains 16 residues. Germline V gene data show CDR1 as WNHNN and CDR2 as SYGVQD (reference sequence). The germline V and J ends were trimmed by 2 bases and 0 bases, with 13 bases remaining between them. Sequenced by immunoSEQ multiplex PCR; TCRdb stores in-frame clones only, minus some. This table has more than 95,000 clones, roughly 91% appearing once. The chain carries TRBV10-1 and TRBJ1-1, with D perhaps matching TRBD1 (6 bases). Source material: peripheral blood. The sequence came from a human donor in a cohort sampled during active COVID-19. The CDR3 loop is CASSEDRTPMNTEAFF. The CDR3 nucleotides read TGCGCCAGCAGTGAGGACAGGACACCTATGAACACTGAAGCTTTCTTT.